The clone carrying this TCR beta chain appeared a single time. Antigen: not known. A second PCR, run for 7 to 11 cycles, used a sample-barcoded 5' primer plus a J-beta primer mix. A single record per CDR3 protein comes from TCRdb applying MiXCR to the 5' RACE reads. In the table there are more than 450,000 distinct CDR3 sequences, about 27% of which are singletons. CDR1 ENHRY and CDR2 SYGVKD come from the germline V gene. Trimming removed 4 bases at V and 1 base at J, with 11 bases between. This CDR3 is 14 amino acids long. This entry belongs to a study of blood T cells in healthy people across ages. Whole-study findings and limits: The donors' CMV status was not determined, possibly confounding changes in expanded clonotypes. Among long-lived donors, naive CD4+ cells were more numerous and diversity higher than in aged donors.

These data were likewise used in another study, on T cells of mothers and their children. As reported in that work: Mothers gave over 8 million TCR beta CDR3 reads each, and children some 3 million each.

Sequenced sample: blood. The rearrangement joins TRBV10-3 to TRBJ2-7; D is possibly TRBD2 (6 bases). This TCR derives from a boy aged 2 to 9 in good health. The CDR3 is CAISAAGSSYEQYF. The CDR3 nucleotides are TGTGCCATCAGTGCGGCGGGATCTTCCTACGAGCAGTACTTC.